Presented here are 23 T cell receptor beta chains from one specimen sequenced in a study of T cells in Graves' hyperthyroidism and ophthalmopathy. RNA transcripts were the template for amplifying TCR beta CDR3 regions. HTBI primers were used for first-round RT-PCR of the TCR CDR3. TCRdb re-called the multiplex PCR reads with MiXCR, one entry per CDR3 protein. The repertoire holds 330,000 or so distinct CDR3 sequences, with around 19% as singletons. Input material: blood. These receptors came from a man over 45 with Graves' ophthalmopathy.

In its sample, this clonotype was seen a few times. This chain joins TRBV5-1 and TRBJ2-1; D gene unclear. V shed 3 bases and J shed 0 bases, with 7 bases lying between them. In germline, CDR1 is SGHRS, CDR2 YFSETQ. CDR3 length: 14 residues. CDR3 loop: CASSWAVSYNEQFF. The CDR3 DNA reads TGCGCCAGCAGCTGGGCGGTCTCCTACAATGAGCAGTTCTTC.

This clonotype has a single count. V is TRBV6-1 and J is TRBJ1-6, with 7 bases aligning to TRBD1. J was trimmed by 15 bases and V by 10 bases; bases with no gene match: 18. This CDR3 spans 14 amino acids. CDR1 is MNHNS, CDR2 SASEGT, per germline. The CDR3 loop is CATTLQGPEGVLHF. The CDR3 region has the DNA TGTGCCACCACATTACAGGGGCCCGAGGGAGTCCTCCACTTT.

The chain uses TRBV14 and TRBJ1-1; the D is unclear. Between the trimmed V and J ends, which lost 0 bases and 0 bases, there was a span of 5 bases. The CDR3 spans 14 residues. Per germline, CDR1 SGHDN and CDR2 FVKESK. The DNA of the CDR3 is TGTGCCAGCAGCCAAGAGGTCTTGAACACTGAAGCTTTCTTT. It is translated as CASSQEVLNTEAFF.

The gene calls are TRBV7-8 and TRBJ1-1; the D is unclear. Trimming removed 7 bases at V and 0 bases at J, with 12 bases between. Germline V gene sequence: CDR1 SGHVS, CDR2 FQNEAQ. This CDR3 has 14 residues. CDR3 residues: CASTPGRMNTEAFF. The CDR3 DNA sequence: TGTGCCAGCACCCCCGGGAGAATGAACACTGAAGCTTTCTTT.

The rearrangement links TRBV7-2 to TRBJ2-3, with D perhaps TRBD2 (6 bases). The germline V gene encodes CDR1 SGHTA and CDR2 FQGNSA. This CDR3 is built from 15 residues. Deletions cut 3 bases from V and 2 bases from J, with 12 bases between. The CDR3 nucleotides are TGTGCCAGCAGCTTCTCGGGACTCAACACAGATACGCAGTATTTT. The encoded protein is CASSFSGLNTDTQYF.

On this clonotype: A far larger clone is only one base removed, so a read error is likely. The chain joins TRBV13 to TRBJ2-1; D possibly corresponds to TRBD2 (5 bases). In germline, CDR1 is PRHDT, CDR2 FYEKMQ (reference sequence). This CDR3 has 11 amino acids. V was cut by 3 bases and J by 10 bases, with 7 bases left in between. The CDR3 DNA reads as TGTGCCAGCAGCTTCGGACTCGAGCAGTTCTTC. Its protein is CASSFGLEQFF.

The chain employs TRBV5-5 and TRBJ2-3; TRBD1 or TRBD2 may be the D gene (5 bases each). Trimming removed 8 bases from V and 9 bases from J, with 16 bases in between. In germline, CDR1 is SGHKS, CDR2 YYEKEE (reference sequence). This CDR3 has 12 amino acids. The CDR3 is CASSLEGRTQYF. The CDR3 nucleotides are TGTGCCAGTTCACTAGAGGGGCGAACGCAGTATTTT.

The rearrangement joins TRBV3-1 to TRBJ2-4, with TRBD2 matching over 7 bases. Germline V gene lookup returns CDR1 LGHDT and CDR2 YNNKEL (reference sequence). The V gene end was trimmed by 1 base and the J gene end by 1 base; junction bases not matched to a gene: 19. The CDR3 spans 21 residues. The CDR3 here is CASSQGEGLAVSRGAKNIQYF. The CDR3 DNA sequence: TGTGCCAGCAGCCAAGGGGAAGGCCTAGCGGTTTCCCGGGGGGCCAAAAACATTCAGTACTTC.

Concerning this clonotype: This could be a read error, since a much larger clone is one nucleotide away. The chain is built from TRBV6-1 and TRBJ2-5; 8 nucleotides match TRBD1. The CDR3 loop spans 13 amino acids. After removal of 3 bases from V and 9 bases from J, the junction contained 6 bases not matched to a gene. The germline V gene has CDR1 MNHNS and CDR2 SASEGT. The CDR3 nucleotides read TGTGCCAGCAGTGATTTCGAGGGACAGGCCCAGTACTTC. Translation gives CASSDFEGQAQYF.

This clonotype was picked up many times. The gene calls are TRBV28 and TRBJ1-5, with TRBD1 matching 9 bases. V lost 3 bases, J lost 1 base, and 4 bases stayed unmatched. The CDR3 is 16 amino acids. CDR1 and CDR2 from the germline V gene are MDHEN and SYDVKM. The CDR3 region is CASSFDRGNSNQPQHF. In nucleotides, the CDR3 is TGTGCCAGCAGTTTTGACAGGGGGAACAGCAATCAGCCCCAGCATTTT. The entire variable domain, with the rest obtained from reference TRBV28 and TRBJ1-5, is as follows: DVKVTQSSRYLVKRTGEKVFLECVQDMDHENMFWYRQDPGLGLRLIYFSYDVKMKEKGDIPEGYSVSREKKERFSLILESASTNQTSMYLCASSFDRGNSNQPQHFGDGTRLSIL.

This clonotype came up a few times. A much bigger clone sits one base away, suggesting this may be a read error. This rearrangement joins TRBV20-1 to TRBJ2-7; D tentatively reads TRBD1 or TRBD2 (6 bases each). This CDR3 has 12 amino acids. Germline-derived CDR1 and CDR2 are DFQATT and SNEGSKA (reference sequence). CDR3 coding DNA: TGCAGTACTAGCAGGGGAGCCTACGAGCAGTACTTC. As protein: CSTSRGAYEQYF.

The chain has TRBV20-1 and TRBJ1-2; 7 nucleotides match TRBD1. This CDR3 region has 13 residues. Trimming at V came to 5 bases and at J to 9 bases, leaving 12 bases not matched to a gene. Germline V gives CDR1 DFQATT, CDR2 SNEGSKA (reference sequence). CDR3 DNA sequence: TGCAGTGCTTTGTGGGGACAGACGGAGAGCTACACCTTC. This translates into CSALWGQTESYTF.

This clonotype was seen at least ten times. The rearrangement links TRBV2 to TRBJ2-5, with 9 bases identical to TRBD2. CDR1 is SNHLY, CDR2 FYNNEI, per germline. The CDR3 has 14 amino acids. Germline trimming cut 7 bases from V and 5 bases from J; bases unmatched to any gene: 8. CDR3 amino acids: CASKVSTSGETQYF. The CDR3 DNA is TGTGCCAGCAAAGTCTCGACTAGCGGCGAGACCCAGTACTTC.

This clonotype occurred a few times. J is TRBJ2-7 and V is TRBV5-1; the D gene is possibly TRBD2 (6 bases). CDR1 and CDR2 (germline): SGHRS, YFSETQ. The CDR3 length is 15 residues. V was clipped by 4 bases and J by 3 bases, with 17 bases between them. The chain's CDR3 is CASSPEPGLIYEQYF. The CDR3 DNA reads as TGCGCCAGCAGCCCAGAACCGGGACTGATCTACGAGCAGTACTTC.

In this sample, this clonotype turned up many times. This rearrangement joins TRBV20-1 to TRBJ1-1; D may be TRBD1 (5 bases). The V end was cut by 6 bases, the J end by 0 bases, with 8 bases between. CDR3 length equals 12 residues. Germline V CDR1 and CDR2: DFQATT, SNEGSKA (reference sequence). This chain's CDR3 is CSAGQLNTEAFF. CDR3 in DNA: TGCAGTGCGGGGCAGCTGAACACTGAAGCTTTCTTT.

The CDR3 DNA sequence: TGTGCCAGCAGCGAGGGAGACAGGGTGATCCGTAGAAACACCATATATTTT. Amino acids: CASSEGDRVIRRNTIYF. The J gene is TRBJ1-3, the V gene TRBV7-6, with 7 positions matching TRBD1. Germline CDR1 and CDR2: SGHVS and FNYEAQ. This CDR3 is 17 amino acids long. The V and J ends lost 5 bases and 5 bases, in that order; junction bases with no gene match: 15.

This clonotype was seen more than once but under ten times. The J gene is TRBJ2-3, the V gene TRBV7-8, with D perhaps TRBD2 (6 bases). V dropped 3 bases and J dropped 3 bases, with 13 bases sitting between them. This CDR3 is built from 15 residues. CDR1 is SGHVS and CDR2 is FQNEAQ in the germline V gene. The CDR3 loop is CASSFLGGPTDTQYF. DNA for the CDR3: TGTGCCAGCAGCTTCTTGGGAGGCCCGACAGATACGCAGTATTTT.

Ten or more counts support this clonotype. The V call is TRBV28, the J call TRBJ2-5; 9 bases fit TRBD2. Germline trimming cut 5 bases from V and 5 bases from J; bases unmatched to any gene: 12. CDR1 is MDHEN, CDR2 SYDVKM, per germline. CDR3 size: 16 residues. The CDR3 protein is CASSPRRGRAGETQYF. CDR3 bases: TGTGCCAGCAGTCCCCGGCGCGGGAGGGCCGGTGAGACCCAGTACTTC. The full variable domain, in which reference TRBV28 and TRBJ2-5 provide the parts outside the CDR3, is DVKVTQSSRYLVKRTGEKVFLECVQDMDHENMFWYRQDPGLGLRLIYFSYDVKMKEKGDIPEGYSVSREKKERFSLILESASTNQTSMYLCASSPRRGRAGETQYFGPGTRLLVL.

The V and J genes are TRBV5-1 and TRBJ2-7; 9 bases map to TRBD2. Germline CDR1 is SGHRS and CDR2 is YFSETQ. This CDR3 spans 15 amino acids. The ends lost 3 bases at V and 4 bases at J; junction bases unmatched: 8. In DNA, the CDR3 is TGCGCCAGCAGCTCCGCGGGAGGGCCCCAGTACGAGCAGTACTTC. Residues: CASSSAGGPQYEQYF.

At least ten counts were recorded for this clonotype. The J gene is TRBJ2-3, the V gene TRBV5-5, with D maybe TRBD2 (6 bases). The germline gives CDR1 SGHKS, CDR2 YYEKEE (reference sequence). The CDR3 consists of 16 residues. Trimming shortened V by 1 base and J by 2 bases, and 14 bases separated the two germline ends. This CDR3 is CASSLNAAGSTDTQYF. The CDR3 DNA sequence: TGTGCCAGCAGCTTGAATGCTGCGGGATCCACAGATACGCAGTATTTT.

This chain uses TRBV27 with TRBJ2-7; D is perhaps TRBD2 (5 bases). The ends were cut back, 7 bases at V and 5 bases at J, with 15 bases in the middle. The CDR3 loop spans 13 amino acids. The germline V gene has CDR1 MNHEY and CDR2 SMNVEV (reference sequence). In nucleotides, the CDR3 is TGTGCCAGCACCCTCCGAGGGAGTCACGAGCAGTACTTC. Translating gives CASTLRGSHEQYF.

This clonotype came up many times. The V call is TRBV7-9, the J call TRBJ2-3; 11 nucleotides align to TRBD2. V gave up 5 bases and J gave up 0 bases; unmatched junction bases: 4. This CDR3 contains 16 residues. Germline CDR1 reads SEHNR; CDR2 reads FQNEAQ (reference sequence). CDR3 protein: CASSAPSGRSTDTQYF. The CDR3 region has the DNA TGTGCCAGCAGCGCACCTAGCGGGAGGAGCACAGATACGCAGTATTTT.

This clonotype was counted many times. CDR3 bases: TGTGCCAGCAGTCGACTAGCGGGATCAACAGATACGCAGTATTTT. Its protein product is CASSRLAGSTDTQYF. The chain carries TRBV6-1 and TRBJ2-3, with 11 bases aligning to TRBD2. V trimming: 5 bases; J trimming: 3 bases; junction bases outside the gene matches: 4. Looked up from germline, CDR1 is MNHNS and CDR2 is SASEGT. The CDR3 consists of 15 residues.